Each of the 20 T cell receptor beta chains below was sequenced from the same sample in a study of regulatory T cells in long-lasting Graves disease. As for time point: newly diagnosed GD, antithyroid drugs for less than 3 months. PBMC-extracted RNA yielded the TCR library. CDR3-region Arm-PCR and iRepertoire HTBI primers produced the TCR beta libraries. TCRdb analysed the multiplex PCR reads with MiXCR anew, one entry per CDR3 protein. This table has 420,000 or so distinct CDR3 sequences, over 15% appearing once. The same data also went into a second study, on T cells in Graves' hyperthyroidism and ophthalmopathy.

The input for sequencing was peripheral blood mononuclear cells (PBMCs), taken at new diagnosis, from a patient treated with antithyroid drugs. The origin of the receptors is a woman between 18 and 29 years old with Graves disease.

There are many counts of this clonotype. The J gene is TRBJ2-7, the V gene TRBV30; possible D gene TRBD2, 6 bases. The V gene lost 3 bases and the J gene lost 6 bases, with 12 bases spanning the gap. CDR3 size: 12 residues. Germline loops: CDR1 GTSNPN, CDR2 SVGIG (reference sequence). The CDR3 spells CAWSGSVGEQYF. CDR3 sequence (DNA): TGTGCCTGGAGCGGGAGCGTAGGCGAGCAGTACTTC.

This clonotype showed up many times. V is TRBV20-1 and J is TRBJ2-7; perhaps TRBD2 as D (6 bases). CDR3 length: 12 residues. Trimming took off 3 bases at V and 4 bases at J, with 10 bases between the two ends. Per the germline V gene, CDR1 is DFQATT and CDR2 is SNEGSKA (reference sequence). This CDR3 reads CSASEGLYEQYF. The CDR3 DNA sequence: TGCAGTGCTAGTGAGGGACTTTACGAGCAGTACTTC.

This clonotype was counted at least ten times. V usage is TRBV7-2 and J usage is TRBJ2-7, with D possibly TRBD1 on 5 matching bases. Trimming left V 2 bases short and J 0 bases short, with 8 bases between. The CDR3 extends over 14 amino acids. The germline V gene has CDR1 SGHTA and CDR2 FQGNSA. The CDR3 DNA is TGTGCCAGCAGCTTACAAAGGGGCTCCTACGAGCAGTACTTC. Its protein is CASSLQRGSYEQYF.

Many counts were recorded for this clonotype. This sequence joins TRBV28 and TRBJ2-5; 7 bases are a match to TRBD1. The V gene end was trimmed by 3 bases and the J gene end by 4 bases; junction bases not matched to a gene: 11. The CDR3 consists of 16 residues. Germline V gene lookup returns CDR1 MDHEN and CDR2 SYDVKM. The CDR3 here is CASSFSLGAGGETQYF. In DNA, the CDR3 is TGTGCCAGCAGTTTTTCGTTGGGAGCAGGGGGAGAGACCCAGTACTTC.

V usage is TRBV20-1 and J usage is TRBJ2-2; possibly TRBD2 for D (5 bases). This CDR3 region has 15 residues. From germline, CDR1 is DFQATT and CDR2 SNEGSKA (reference sequence). V was cut by 2 bases and J by 0 bases, with 10 bases left in between. CDR3 sequence (DNA): TGCAGTGCTAGACCAGCGGTCTCGAACACCGGGGAGCTGTTTTTT. Protein product: CSARPAVSNTGELFF.

The genes are TRBV27 and TRBJ2-6; 9 bases map to TRBD1. The CDR3 has 18 amino acids. With V trimmed by 7 bases and J by 0 bases, 10 bases remained unmatched. CDR1 is MNHEY and CDR2 is SMNVEV in the germline V gene (reference sequence). DNA of the CDR3: TGTGCCAGCATGACCGGGACAGGGCCCAGCTCTGGGGCCAACGTCCTGACTTTC. Amino acid sequence: CASMTGTGPSSGANVLTF.

The sample holds many counts of this clonotype. The chain uses TRBV6-1 and TRBJ1-2, with 7 bases that match TRBD1. The V gene end was trimmed by 6 bases and the J gene end by 3 bases; junction bases not matched to a gene: 1. CDR1 and CDR2 (germline): MNHNS, SASEGT. The CDR3 length is 12 residues. CDR3 region: CASSTGDYGYTF. The CDR3 DNA sequence: TGTGCCAGCAGCACAGGGGACTATGGCTACACCTTC.

This chain links TRBV20-1 with TRBJ2-4; the match to TRBD2 covers 8 bases. After removal of 3 bases from V and 1 base from J, the junction contained 8 bases not matched to a gene. Looked up from germline, CDR1 is DFQATT and CDR2 is SNEGSKA (reference sequence). The CDR3 sequence is 16 residues long. DNA of the CDR3: TGCAGTGCTAGCGGGAGGGCCGATGTGGCCAAAAACATTCAGTACTTC. Protein sequence: CSASGRADVAKNIQYF.

The genes are TRBV30 and TRBJ1-1; no definite D call. CDR1 is GTSNPN, CDR2 SVGIG, per germline (reference sequence). V was cut by 4 bases and J by 4 bases, with 13 bases left in between. This CDR3 spans 13 amino acids. The CDR3 region has the DNA TGTGCCTGGAAGGCGGGTGGGAGCACTGAAGCTTTCTTT. Amino acids: CAWKAGGSTEAFF.

This clonotype was seen more than once but under ten times. Since a far larger clone is one base different, this is likely a read error. This rearrangement joins TRBV12-3 or TRBV12-4 to TRBJ2-1; D not certain. Trimming took 7 bases from V and 2 from J, leaving 3 bases between them. CDR3 size: 11 residues. CDR3 amino acids: CASNPYNEQFF. The CDR3 nucleotides read TGTGCCAGCAACCCCTACAATGAGCAGTTCTTC.

At least ten counts were recorded for this clonotype. The chain carries TRBV2 and TRBJ2-1; 8 bases map to TRBD1. The V gene end was trimmed by 7 bases and the J gene end by 2 bases; junction bases not matched to a gene: 10. Germline V gene data show CDR1 as SNHLY and CDR2 as FYNNEI. CDR3 length equals 16 residues. The CDR3 sequence: CASKRYTDRAYNEQFF. Written as DNA, the CDR3 is TGTGCCAGCAAGAGATACACGGACAGGGCCTACAATGAGCAGTTCTTC.

V usage is TRBV12-3 or TRBV12-4 and J usage is TRBJ1-6; TRBD1 is a possible D gene (5 bases). V was pared by 5 bases and J by 4 bases, with 12 bases between. This CDR3 region has 15 residues. CDR3: CASSRGSNYNSPLHF. In DNA, the CDR3 is TGTGCCAGCAGTCGGGGCAGCAATTATAATTCACCCCTCCACTTT.

Note on this clonotype: Possible read error: a much larger clone is one base away. This rearrangement joins TRBV28 to TRBJ1-2, with a possible D match to TRBD1 (5 bases). Germline values: CDR1 MDHEN, CDR2 SYDVKM. The CDR3 is 14 residues long. Deletions cut 11 bases from V and 3 bases from J, with 19 bases between. The CDR3 is CAGTAGRGDYGYTF. The CDR3 DNA reads as TGTGCCGGCACCGCGGGCCGGGGGGACTATGGCTACACCTTC.

This clonotype showed up many times. The CDR3 loop reads CASSSGFTSGSNEQFF. CDR3 DNA: TGTGCCAGCAGCTCCGGGTTTACTAGCGGGAGCAATGAGCAGTTCTTC. V gene TRBV7-2 combines with J gene TRBJ2-1; 11 bases align to TRBD2. Germline V gene sequence: CDR1 SGHTA, CDR2 FQGNSA. This CDR3 has 16 amino acids. With V trimmed by 4 bases and J by 6 bases, 8 bases remained unmatched.

The chain joins TRBV20-1 to TRBJ2-2, with D hard to call. The length of the CDR3 is 12 residues. V gave up 4 bases and J gave up 4 bases, with 7 bases separating them. Germline CDR1 is DFQATT and CDR2 is SNEGSKA (reference sequence). The CDR3 DNA is TGCAGTGCTATAACAAGCACCGGGGAGCTGTTTTTT. Its translation: CSAITSTGELFF.

This clonotype was counted once. V usage is TRBV3-1 and J usage is TRBJ1-3, with D possibly matching TRBD1 (6 bases). Looked up from germline, CDR1 is LGHDT and CDR2 is YNNKEL (reference sequence). Trimming cost V 5 bases and J 0 bases, with 17 bases left between them. The CDR3 extends over 17 amino acids. The CDR3 nucleotides are TGTGCCAGCAGCAGGGTCAGGGGACTATCCTCTGGAAACACCATATATTTT. Translation gives CASSRVRGLSSGNTIYF.

This clonotype has ten or more counts. The chain is built from TRBV20-1 and TRBJ2-1, with D perhaps TRBD1 (5 bases). This CDR3 comprises 12 residues. Trimming removed 3 bases from V and 4 bases from J, with 7 bases in between. Germline CDR1 DFQATT, CDR2 SNEGSKA (reference sequence). The CDR3 is CSASGQYNEQFF. The DNA of the CDR3 is TGCAGTGCTAGCGGACAATACAATGAGCAGTTCTTC.

This clonotype was picked up a small number of times. The chain has TRBV5-1 and TRBJ2-1; 10 nucleotides line up with TRBD1. Trimming removed 2 bases from V and 4 bases from J; junction bases left unmatched: 6. Looked up from germline, CDR1 is SGHRS and CDR2 is YFSETQ. The CDR3 covers 16 residues. In nucleotides, the CDR3 is TGCGCCAGCAGCTTACCTCCGGGACAGGGGTACAATGAGCAGTTCTTC. Translating it yields CASSLPPGQGYNEQFF.

This clonotype was counted at least ten times. This chain joins TRBV28 and TRBJ2-3, with 8 bases that match TRBD2. The CDR3 extends over 16 amino acids. Germline V gene data show CDR1 as MDHEN and CDR2 as SYDVKM. V was pared by 3 bases and J by 2 bases, with 7 bases of the junction left unmatched. The DNA for the CDR3 is TGTGCCAGCAGTTTTGTTAGCGGGATCGTCACAGATACGCAGTATTTT. Encoded protein: CASSFVSGIVTDTQYF. Full variable domain (rest looked up from reference TRBV28 and TRBJ2-3): DVKVTQSSRYLVKRTGEKVFLECVQDMDHENMFWYRQDPGLGLRLIYFSYDVKMKEKGDIPEGYSVSREKKERFSLILESASTNQTSMYLCASSFVSGIVTDTQYFGPGTRLTVL.

This clonotype was seen at least ten times. The chain employs TRBV28 and TRBJ2-3, with TRBD1 as a possible D gene (5 bases). Germline V gives CDR1 MDHEN, CDR2 SYDVKM. The germline V and J ends were trimmed by 6 bases and 2 bases, with 18 bases remaining between them. The CDR3 consists of 16 residues. CDR3 residues: CASRRRGKGNTDTQYF. DNA of the CDR3: TGTGCCAGCAGGAGAAGGGGCAAGGGGAACACAGATACGCAGTATTTT.